These 8 T cell receptor beta chains were all obtained from the same sample, sequenced in a study of spatial heterogeneity in lung cancer. Time point given: sample taken at primary tumor resection. Without sorting, whole RNA was sequenced from tumor, nontumor lung or frozen PBMC. TCRdb re-called the 5' RACE reads through MiXCR, storing one row per CDR3 protein. The table includes roughly 91,000 distinct CDR3 sequences, 15% to 25% detected once. Sequencing was performed on PBMCs, taken at surgery. All receptors derive from a male donor with early-stage non-small cell lung cancer.

Turning to this clonotype: The junction departs from germline at one end; a sequencing error may be responsible. This rearrangement joins TRBV12-3 or TRBV12-4 to TRBJ2-5; D gene ambiguous. The CDR3 sequence is 11 residues long. The CDR3 spells CASSSHQTQYF. CDR3 sequence (DNA): TGTGCCAGTAGTTCCCACCAGACCCAGTACTTC.

This clonotype appeared many times. The rearrangement joins TRBV29-1 to TRBJ2-1, with a possible D match to TRBD1 (6 bases). The CDR3 has 14 residues. The V end lost 7 bases, the J end lost 2 bases, and 15 bases lay between the germline ends. Germline CDR1 and CDR2: SQVTM and ANQGSEA. The CDR3 sequence is CSALPDRTYNEQFF. DNA for the CDR3: TGCAGCGCCCTCCCCGACAGGACCTACAATGAGCAGTTCTTC.

This clonotype has only a few counts. The J gene is TRBJ2-4, the V gene TRBV15, with TRBD2 matching 14 bases. V shed 5 bases and J 8 bases; nucleotides not matched to a gene: 11. The germline V gene encodes CDR1 LNHNV and CDR2 YYDKDF (reference sequence). This CDR3 has 17 residues. This CDR3 reads CATSSRLAGGLQDIQYF. The CDR3 DNA is TGTGCCACCAGCTCGCGACTAGCGGGGGGGCTTCAAGACATTCAGTACTTC.

This clonotype was detected only a few times. CDR3 residues: CSVGRITFNEQFF. The CDR3 coding sequence is TGCAGCGTTGGGAGGATTACGTTCAATGAGCAGTTCTTC. The chain employs TRBV29-1 and TRBJ2-1, with D perhaps matching TRBD2 (5 bases). Germline CDR1 SQVTM, CDR2 ANQGSEA. The CDR3 has 13 residues. V lost 4 bases and J 6 bases, leaving 13 bases between the germline ends.

The rearrangement uses TRBV29-1 and TRBJ1-2; D call uncertain. V lost 4 bases and J 2 bases, leaving 14 bases between the germline ends. CDR3 length: 14 amino acids. In germline, CDR1 is SQVTM, CDR2 ANQGSEA. The CDR3 is CSVVPRVSNYGYTF. The CDR3 DNA reads TGCAGCGTTGTTCCCAGAGTTTCAAACTATGGCTACACCTTC.

V usage is TRBV11-2 and J usage is TRBJ2-3, with 13 bases identical to TRBD2. Germline values: CDR1 SGHAT, CDR2 FQNNGV. Trimming took 4 bases from V and 6 from J; bases not matched to a gene: 7. The CDR3 sequence is 16 residues long. The CDR3 protein is CASSSGTSGNLDTQYF. CDR3 DNA sequence: TGTGCCAGCAGCTCCGGGACTAGCGGGAATCTTGATACGCAGTATTTT.

This clonotype has just a few counts. The chain links TRBV29-1 to TRBJ2-1; 7 positions match TRBD2. CDR3 length equals 17 residues. The germline V gene encodes CDR1 SQVTM and CDR2 ANQGSEA. V dropped 4 bases and J dropped 9; count of bases not matched to a gene: 21. The chain's CDR3 is CSVVGLQMGRGAGEQFF. CDR3 bases: TGCAGCGTTGTGGGACTACAAATGGGGCGGGGCGCTGGTGAGCAGTTCTTC.

This chain connects TRBV7-3 to TRBJ2-2, with no clear D. Germline-derived CDR1 and CDR2 are SGHTA and FQGTGA. Trimming cost V 2 bases and J 0 bases, with 4 bases left between them. CDR3 length: 14 amino acids. For the CDR3, the DNA is TGTGCCAGCAGCTTAGAAGCGAACACCGGGGAGCTGTTTTTT. Its translation: CASSLEANTGELFF.